The next 6 T cell receptor beta chains were all read from a single sample in a study of type 1 regulatory T cells. These receptors' targets are unknown. In TCRdb, the reads were re-called with MiXCR into one record per CDR3 protein. The table lists more than 50,000 distinct CDR3 sequences, less than 70% of them singletons. Sequencing input: cultured non-Tr1 T cells, either the whole culture or a sorted T cell fraction (not recorded which). The source is a human donor in good health.

The genes are TRBV5-1 and TRBJ2-1, with 8 bases that match TRBD2. Germline assignment: CDR1 SGHRS and CDR2 YFSETQ. V trimming: 3 bases; J trimming: 8 bases; junction bases outside the gene matches: 13. This CDR3 spans 16 amino acids. The CDR3: CASSSPFGGADDEQFF. CDR3 nucleotide sequence: TGCGCCAGCAGCTCCCCGTTCGGGGGGGCAGATGATGAGCAGTTCTTC. Full variable domain (outside the CDR3, taken from reference TRBV5-1 and TRBJ2-1): KAGVTQTPRYLIKTRGQQVTLSCSPISGHRSVSWYQQTPGQGLQFLFEYFSETQRNKGNFPGRFSGRQFSNSRSEMNVSTLELGDSALYLCASSSPFGGADDEQFFGPGTRLTVL.

This sequence joins TRBV7-6 and TRBJ2-7; D might be TRBD2 (5 bases). The CDR3 runs 17 residues. The germline V and J ends were trimmed by 1 base and 2 bases, with 18 bases remaining between them. Germline CDR1 SGHVS, CDR2 FNYEAQ. As DNA, the CDR3 is TGTGCCAGCAGCTTAGGCCCCTCTAGCTCGGGAACCTACGAGCAGTACTTC. Translated: CASSLGPSSSGTYEQYF.

The table lists this clonotype with a few counts. V and J are TRBV20-1 and TRBJ2-7; the D is unclear. Germline CDR1 is DFQATT and CDR2 is SNEGSKA (reference sequence). Between the trimmed V and J ends, which lost 0 bases and 5 bases, there was a span of 11 bases. The CDR3 sequence is 13 residues long. For the CDR3, the DNA is TGCAGTGCTAGAGATCCTCGGGCCGACGAGCAGTACTTC. Its translation is CSARDPRADEQYF.

J is TRBJ2-3 and V is TRBV10-2; 10 bases align to TRBD2. Unmatched junction bases numbered 6, after V lost 10 bases and J lost 2 bases. This CDR3 region has 14 residues. CDR1 and CDR2 from the germline V gene are WSHSY and SAAADI. As DNA, the CDR3 is TGCGCCACCAAGCTAGCGGGAGACACAGATACGCAGTATTTT. Its protein product is CATKLAGDTDTQYF.

The J gene is TRBJ1-3, the V gene TRBV7-2; D gene ambiguous. Germline values: CDR1 SGHTA, CDR2 FQGNSA. The CDR3 sequence is 15 residues long. Trimming removed 3 bases from V and 0 bases from J, with 9 bases in between. CDR3 sequence (DNA): TGTGCCAGCAGCTTTGTGGTTAACTCTGGAAACACCATATATTTT. Protein: CASSFVVNSGNTIYF. Full variable domain (rest looked up from reference TRBV7-2 and TRBJ1-3): GAGVSQSPSNKVTEKGKDVELRCDPISGHTALYWYRQSLGQGLEFLIYFQGNSAPDKSGLPSDRFSAERTGGSVSTLTIQRTQQEDSAVYLCASSFVVNSGNTIYFGEGSWLTVV.

The gene calls are TRBV7-8 and TRBJ2-2; maybe TRBD2 (6 bases). V was shortened by 5 bases and J by 1 base, with 14 bases between the two germline ends. Germline-derived CDR1 and CDR2 are SGHVS and FQNEAQ. The CDR3 sequence is 16 residues long. The CDR3 bases are TGTGCCAGCAGCCTACTCGGGAGAGGGAACACCGGGGAGCTGTTTTTT. This encodes CASSLLGRGNTGELFF.